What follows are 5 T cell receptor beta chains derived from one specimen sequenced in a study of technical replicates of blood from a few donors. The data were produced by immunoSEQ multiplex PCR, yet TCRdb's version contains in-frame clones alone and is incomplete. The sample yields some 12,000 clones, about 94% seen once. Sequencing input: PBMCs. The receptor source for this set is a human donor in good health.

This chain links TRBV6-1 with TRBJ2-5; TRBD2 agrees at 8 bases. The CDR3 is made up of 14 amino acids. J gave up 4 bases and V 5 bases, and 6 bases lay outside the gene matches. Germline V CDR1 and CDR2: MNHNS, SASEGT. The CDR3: CASSFGRGLETQYF. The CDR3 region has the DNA TGTGCCAGCAGTTTCGGGAGGGGGTTAGAGACCCAGTACTTC.

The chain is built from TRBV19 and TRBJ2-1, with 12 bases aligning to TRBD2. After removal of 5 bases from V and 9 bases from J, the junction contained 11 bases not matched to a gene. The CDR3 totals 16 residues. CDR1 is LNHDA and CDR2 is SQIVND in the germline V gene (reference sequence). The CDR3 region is CASSANLAGGPSEQFF. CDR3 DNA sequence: TGTGCCAGTAGTGCGAATCTAGCGGGAGGGCCAAGTGAGCAGTTCTTC.

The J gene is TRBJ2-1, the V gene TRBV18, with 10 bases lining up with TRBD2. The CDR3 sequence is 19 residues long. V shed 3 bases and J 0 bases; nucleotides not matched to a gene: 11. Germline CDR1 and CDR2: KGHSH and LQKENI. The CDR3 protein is CASSPRSSGSTSSYNEQFF. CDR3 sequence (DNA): TGTGCCAGCTCACCCCGCTCTAGCGGGAGCACGAGCTCCTACAATGAGCAGTTCTTC.

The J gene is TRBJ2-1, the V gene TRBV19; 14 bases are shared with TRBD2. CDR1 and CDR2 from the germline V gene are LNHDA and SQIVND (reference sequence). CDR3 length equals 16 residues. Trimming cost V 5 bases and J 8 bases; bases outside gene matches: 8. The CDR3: CASSRPGTSGSDEQFF. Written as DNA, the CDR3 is TGTGCCAGTAGTCGACCCGGGACTAGCGGGAGCGATGAGCAGTTCTTC.

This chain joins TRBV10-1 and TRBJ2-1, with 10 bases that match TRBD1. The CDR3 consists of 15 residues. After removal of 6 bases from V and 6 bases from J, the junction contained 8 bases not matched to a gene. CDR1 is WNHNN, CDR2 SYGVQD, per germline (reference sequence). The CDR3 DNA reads TGCGCCAGCAGGCCCGGGACAGGGGTTTCCAATGAGCAGTTCTTC. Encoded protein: CASRPGTGVSNEQFF.